This TCR beta chain was profiled in a study of blood T cell repertoires in COVID-19. Study-level information: Sources were T cells, B-cell-depleted T cells, or PBMCs; the material itself was cDNA or gDNA.

Germline CDR1 and CDR2: MNHEY and SVGAGI. This CDR3 region has 14 residues. Trimming left V 5 bases short and J 4 bases short, with 14 bases between. Only in-frame clones appear in the TCRdb table, and some are missing; sequencing was by immunoSEQ multiplex PCR. The data contain hundreds of thousands of clones, 65% to 90% of them seen just once; the ten biggest clones take up roughly 14%. This clonotype was sampled from a woman aged 70 to 79 with COVID-19, enrolled during active disease. Sequencing was done on a sample of peripheral blood. The chain employs TRBV6-5 and TRBJ1-2; no definite D call. CDR3 nucleotide sequence: TGTGCCAGCAGTCCCTACAGAGGGCCCTATGGCTACACCTTC. Translation gives CASSPYRGPYGYTF.